The 11 T cell receptor beta chains in this list originate from one sample, sequenced in a study of shared clonotypes between healthy human individuals. TCRdb's copy holds only in-frame clones and misses some; the assay was immunoSEQ multiplex PCR. The sample shows more than 1,200,000 clones, about 98.5% of them seen only once. Sequencing used naive CD4+ T cells sorted from blood. As to subset: CD45RA+ positively selected. Receptors were obtained from a man in his thirties or forties in good health.

CDR3 loop: CASSSKGLAASTDTQYF. In nucleotides, the CDR3 is TGTGCCAGCAGCTCGAAAGGACTAGCAGCTAGCACAGATACGCAGTATTTT. V gene TRBV7-9 combines with J gene TRBJ2-3, with 8 bases fitting TRBD2. The CDR3 is made up of 17 amino acids. Looked up from germline, CDR1 is SEHNR and CDR2 is FQNEAQ (reference sequence). V was pared by 4 bases and J by 0 bases, with 9 bases of the junction left unmatched.

Of note for this clone: The sample carries other DNA sequences with the same CDR3. The chain links TRBV15 to TRBJ2-5, with a tentative D call TRBD1 (6 bases). The germline V gene encodes CDR1 LNHNV and CDR2 YYDKDF (reference sequence). The CDR3 totals 14 residues. The ends were cut back, 3 bases at V and 2 bases at J, with 10 bases in the middle. The CDR3 bases are TGTGCCACCAGCAGGGACAGAGCTCAAGAGACCCAGTACTTC. Translating it yields CATSRDRAQETQYF.

The rearrangement joins TRBV18 to TRBJ1-1; no clear D gene. The CDR3 contains 12 residues. Germline CDR1 KGHSH, CDR2 LQKENI. The V gene lost 1 base and the J gene lost 7 bases, with 7 bases spanning the gap. The CDR3 coding sequence is TGTGCCAGCTCACCACTCCCGAATGAAGCTTTCTTT. It translates to CASSPLPNEAFF.

The rearrangement links TRBV29-1 to TRBJ2-3; a possible D gene is TRBD2 (5 bases). V lost 4 bases and J 9 bases, leaving 20 bases between the germline ends. In germline, CDR1 is SQVTM, CDR2 ANQGSEA. The CDR3 is made up of 14 amino acids. CDR3 DNA sequence: TGCAGCGTTGGACAAGGGCCGGAGGCACGCACGCAGTATTTT. This gives the protein CSVGQGPEARTQYF.

V and J are TRBV15 and TRBJ2-1; TRBD1 matches at 11 bases. Germline V lookup: CDR1 LNHNV, CDR2 YYDKDF (reference sequence). Trimming took 0 bases from V and 8 from J; bases not matched to a gene: 6. CDR3 length: 16 amino acids. For the CDR3, the DNA is TGTGCCACCAGCAGAGAGAGGACAGGGGGCTTGGATGAGCAGTTCTTC. Translated: CATSRERTGGLDEQFF. Using reference TRBV15 and TRBJ2-1 for the parts outside the CDR3, the full variable domain is DAMVIQNPRYQVTQFGKPVTLSCSQTLNHNVMYWYQQKSSQAPKLLFHYYDKDFNNEADTPDNFQSRRPNTSFCFLDIRSPGLGDTAMYLCATSRERTGGLDEQFFGPGTRLTVL.

V and J are TRBV18 and TRBJ1-4; TRBD1 is a possible D gene (5 bases). V was trimmed by 2 bases and J by 3 bases, leaving 10 bases between them. The CDR3 sequence is 15 residues long. Germline V gene sequence: CDR1 KGHSH, CDR2 LQKENI. The CDR3 coding sequence is TGTGCCAGCTCACCAATGGGGCCGCCTAATGAAAAACTGTTTTTT. Protein sequence: CASSPMGPPNEKLFF.

The chain joins TRBV19 to TRBJ1-1, with D possibly TRBD1 on 5 matching bases. The ends were cut back, 5 bases at V and 4 bases at J, with 14 bases in the middle. The CDR3 runs 14 residues. The germline V gene encodes CDR1 LNHDA and CDR2 SQIVND (reference sequence). CDR3 protein: CASSLVGLGTEAFF. The CDR3 DNA sequence: TGTGCCAGTAGTTTGGTGGGGCTGGGCACTGAAGCTTTCTTT.

V and J are TRBV5-5 and TRBJ2-3; D might be TRBD1 (5 bases). The germline V and J ends were trimmed by 4 bases and 0 bases, with 9 bases remaining between them. The CDR3 covers 14 residues. In germline, CDR1 is SGHKS, CDR2 YYEKEE (reference sequence). Written as DNA, the CDR3 is TGTGCCAGCAGCGCAGGGAAGAGCACAGATACGCAGTATTTT. It codes for CASSAGKSTDTQYF.

V usage is TRBV19 and J usage is TRBJ1-5, with D perhaps TRBD1 (5 bases). Germline V lookup: CDR1 LNHDA, CDR2 SQIVND (reference sequence). This CDR3 contains 15 residues. Trimming stripped 4 bases from V and 2 bases from J, with 12 bases between. This chain's CDR3 is CASSKQVLGNQPQHF. CDR3 nucleotide sequence: TGTGCCAGTAGTAAACAGGTTTTGGGCAATCAGCCCCAGCATTTT.

A remark on this clone: The identical CDR3 is also encoded by other nucleotide sequences in the sample. The rearrangement links TRBV27 to TRBJ2-2; possibly TRBD2 for D (6 bases). The germline CDR1 and CDR2 sequences are MNHEY and SMNVEV (reference sequence). This CDR3 has 15 amino acids. The V end lost 3 bases, the J end lost 2 bases, and 10 bases lay between the germline ends. Here the CDR3 reads CASSLLAGNTGELFF. The CDR3 DNA reads TGTGCCAGCAGTTTGTTGGCGGGAAACACCGGGGAGCTGTTTTTT.

This rearrangement joins TRBV7-6 to TRBJ1-1, with 7 bases lining up with TRBD1. This CDR3 spans 16 amino acids. Germline CDR1 reads SGHVS; CDR2 reads FNYEAQ. V shed 1 base, J shed 3 bases, and the junction held 8 bases outside the gene matches. The CDR3 DNA follows: TGTGCCAGCAGCTTAGGGTTGAGGGGGCGAGACACTGAAGCTTTCTTT. Translation: CASSLGLRGRDTEAFF.